This TCR beta chain was recovered during a study of blood T cell repertoires in COVID-19. Turning to the study itself: Sources were T cells, B-cell-depleted T cells, or PBMCs; the material itself was cDNA or gDNA.

Patients in Seattle were enrolled during active infection, then followed longitudinally. The method was immunoSEQ multiplex PCR; TCRdb's version includes in-frame clones alone and lacks a portion of them. The sample has under 250,000 clones; approximately 90% are singletons. The CDR3 has 15 amino acids. The J segment lost 6 bases and the V segment lost 2 bases, leaving 8 bases of the junction unmatched. CDR1 and CDR2 (germline): MNHNY, SVGAGI (reference sequence). About this clone itself: This same CDR3 is encoded by further DNA sequences in the sample.

The sequence derives from a man in his 60s with COVID-19, enrolled during active disease. Sample: peripheral blood. J is TRBJ1-2 and V is TRBV6-6; 8 bases agree with TRBD1. The chain's CDR3 is CASSYGQGAVNGYTF. CDR3 in DNA: TGTGCCAGCAGTTACGGGCAGGGGGCGGTCAATGGCTACACCTTC.